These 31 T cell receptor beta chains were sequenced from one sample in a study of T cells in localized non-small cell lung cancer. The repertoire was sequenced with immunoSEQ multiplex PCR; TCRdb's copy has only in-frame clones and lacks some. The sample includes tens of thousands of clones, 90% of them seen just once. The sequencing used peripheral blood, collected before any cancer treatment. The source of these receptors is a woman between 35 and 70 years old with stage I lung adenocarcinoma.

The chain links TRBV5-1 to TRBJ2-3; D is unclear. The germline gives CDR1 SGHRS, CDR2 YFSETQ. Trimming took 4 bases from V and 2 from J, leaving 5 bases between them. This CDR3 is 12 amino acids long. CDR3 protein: CASSVNTDTQYF. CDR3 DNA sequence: TGCGCCAGCAGCGTGAACACAGATACGCAGTATTTT.

CDR3 loop: CASRDRGVGSPLHF. As DNA, the CDR3 is TGTGCCAGCAGGGACAGAGGTGTAGGTTCACCCCTCCACTTT. The V and J genes are TRBV2 and TRBJ1-6; maybe TRBD1 (6 bases). CDR1 SNHLY and CDR2 FYNNEI come from the germline V gene. V was shortened by 6 bases and J by 9 bases, with 15 bases between the two germline ends. The CDR3 sequence is 14 residues long. Looking up the rest from reference TRBV2 and TRBJ1-6 gives the full variable domain: EPEVTQTPSHQVTQMGQEVILRCVPISNHLYFYWYRQILGQKVEFLVSFYNNEISEKSEIFDDQFSVERPDGSNFTLKIRSTKLEDSAMYFCASRDRGVGSPLHFGNGTRLTVT.

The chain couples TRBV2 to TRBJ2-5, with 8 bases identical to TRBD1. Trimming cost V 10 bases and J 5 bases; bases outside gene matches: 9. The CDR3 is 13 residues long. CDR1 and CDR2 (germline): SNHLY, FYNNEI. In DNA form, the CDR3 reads TGTGCCATAACCCAGGGGGCGCGGGAGACCCAGTACTTC. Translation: CAITQGARETQYF.

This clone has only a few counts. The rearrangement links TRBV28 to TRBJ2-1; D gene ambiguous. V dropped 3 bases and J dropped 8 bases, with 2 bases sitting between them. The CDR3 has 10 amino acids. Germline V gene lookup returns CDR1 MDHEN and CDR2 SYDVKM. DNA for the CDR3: TGTGCCAGCAGTTTGCATGAGCAGTTCTTC. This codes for CASSLHEQFF.

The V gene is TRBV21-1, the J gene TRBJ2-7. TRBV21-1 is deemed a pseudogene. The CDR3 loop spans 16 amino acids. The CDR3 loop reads CASSKVLRQGRYEQYF. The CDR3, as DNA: TGTGCCAGCAGCAAAGTCTTACGGCAGGGACGCTACGAGCAGTACTTC.

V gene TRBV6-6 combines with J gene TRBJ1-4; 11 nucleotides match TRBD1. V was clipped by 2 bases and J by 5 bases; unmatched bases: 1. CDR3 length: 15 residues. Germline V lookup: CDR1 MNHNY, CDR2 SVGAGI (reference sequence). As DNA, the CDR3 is TGTGCCAGCAGTTACAGGGACAGGGGGAATGAAAAACTGTTTTTT. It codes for CASSYRDRGNEKLFF.

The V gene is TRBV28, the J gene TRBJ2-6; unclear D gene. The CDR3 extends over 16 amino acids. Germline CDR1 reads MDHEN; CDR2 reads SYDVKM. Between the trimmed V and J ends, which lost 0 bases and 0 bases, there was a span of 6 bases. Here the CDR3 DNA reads TGTGCCAGCAGTTTATGGCGGAACTCTGGGGCCAACGTCCTGACTTTC. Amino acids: CASSLWRNSGANVLTF.

CDR3 protein: CASSPGQTWKQYF. CDR3 coding DNA: TGTGCCAGCAGTCCGGGACAGACTTGGAAGCAGTACTTC. The chain joins TRBV28 to TRBJ2-7; the match to TRBD1 covers 7 bases. In germline, CDR1 is MDHEN, CDR2 SYDVKM. Germline trimming cut 5 bases from V and 8 bases from J; bases unmatched to any gene: 9. The CDR3 totals 13 residues.

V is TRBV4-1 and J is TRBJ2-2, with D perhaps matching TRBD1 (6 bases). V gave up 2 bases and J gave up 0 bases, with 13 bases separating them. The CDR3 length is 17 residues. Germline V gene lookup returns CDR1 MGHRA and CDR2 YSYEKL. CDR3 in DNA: TGCGCCAGCAGCCAACCACGCGACAGGACGAACACCGGGGAGCTGTTTTTT. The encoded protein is CASSQPRDRTNTGELFF.

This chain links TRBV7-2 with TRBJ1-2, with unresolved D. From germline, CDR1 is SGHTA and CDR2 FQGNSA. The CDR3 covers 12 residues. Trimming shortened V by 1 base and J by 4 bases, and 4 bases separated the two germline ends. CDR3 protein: CASSLGTYGYTF. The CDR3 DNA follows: TGTGCCAGCAGCTTAGGGACCTATGGCTACACCTTC.

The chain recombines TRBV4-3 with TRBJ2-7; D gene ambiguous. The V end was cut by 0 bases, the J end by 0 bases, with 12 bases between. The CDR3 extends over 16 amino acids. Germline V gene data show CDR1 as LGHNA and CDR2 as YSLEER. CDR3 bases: TGCGCCAGCAGCCAAGATACCGCCGGTCTCTCCTACGAGCAGTACTTC. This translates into CASSQDTAGLSYEQYF.

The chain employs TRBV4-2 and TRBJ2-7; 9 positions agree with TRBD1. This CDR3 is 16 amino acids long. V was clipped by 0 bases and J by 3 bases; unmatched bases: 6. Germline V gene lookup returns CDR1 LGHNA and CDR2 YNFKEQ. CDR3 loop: CASSQEAGTGIYEQYF. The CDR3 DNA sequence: TGTGCCAGCAGCCAAGAGGCGGGGACAGGGATCTACGAGCAGTACTTC.

The CDR3 nucleotides read TGTGCCAGCAGCATAGGGACAGGCCCATCTCCCCAGCATTTT. Residues: CASSIGTGPSPQHF. The J gene is TRBJ1-5, the V gene TRBV5-8; 8 positions match TRBD1. The length of the CDR3 is 14 residues. From germline, CDR1 is SGHTS and CDR2 YDEGEE. V trimming: 4 bases; J trimming: 10 bases; junction bases outside the gene matches: 10.

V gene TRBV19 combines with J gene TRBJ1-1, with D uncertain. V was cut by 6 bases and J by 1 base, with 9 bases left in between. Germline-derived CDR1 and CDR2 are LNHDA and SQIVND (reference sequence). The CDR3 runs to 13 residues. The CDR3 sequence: CASSLTGNTEAFF. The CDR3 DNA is TGTGCCAGTAGCCTGACTGGGAACACTGAAGCTTTCTTT.

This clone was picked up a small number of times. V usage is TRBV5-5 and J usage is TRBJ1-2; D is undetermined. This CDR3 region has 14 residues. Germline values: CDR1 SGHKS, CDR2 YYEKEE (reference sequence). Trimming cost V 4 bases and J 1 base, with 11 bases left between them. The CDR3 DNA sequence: TGTGCCAGCAGCGTTGGACGGAATAACTATGGCTACACCTTC. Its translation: CASSVGRNNYGYTF.

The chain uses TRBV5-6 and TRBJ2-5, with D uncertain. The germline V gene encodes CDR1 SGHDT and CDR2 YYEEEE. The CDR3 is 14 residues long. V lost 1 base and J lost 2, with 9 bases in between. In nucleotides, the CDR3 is TGTGCCAGCAGCTTGTCCGCAGGACAAGAGACCCAGTACTTC. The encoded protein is CASSLSAGQETQYF.

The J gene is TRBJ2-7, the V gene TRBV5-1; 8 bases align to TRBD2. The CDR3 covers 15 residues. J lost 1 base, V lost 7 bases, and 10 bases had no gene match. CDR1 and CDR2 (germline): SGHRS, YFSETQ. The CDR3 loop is CASSPLAGLSYEQYF. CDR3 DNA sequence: TGCGCCAGCTCCCCTCTAGCGGGCCTTTCCTACGAGCAGTACTTC.

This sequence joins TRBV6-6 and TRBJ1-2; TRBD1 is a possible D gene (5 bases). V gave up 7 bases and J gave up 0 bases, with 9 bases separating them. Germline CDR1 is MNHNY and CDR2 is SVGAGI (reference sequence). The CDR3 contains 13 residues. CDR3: CASIGGANYGYTF. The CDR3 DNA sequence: TGTGCCAGCATCGGGGGGGCTAACTATGGCTACACCTTC.

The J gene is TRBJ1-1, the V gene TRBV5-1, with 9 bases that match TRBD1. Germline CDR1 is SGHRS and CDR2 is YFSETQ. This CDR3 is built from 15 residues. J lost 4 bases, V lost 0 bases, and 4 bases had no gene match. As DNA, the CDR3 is TGCGCCAGCAGCTTGGAGGGACAGGGCGTCACTGAAGCTTTCTTT. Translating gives CASSLEGQGVTEAFF.

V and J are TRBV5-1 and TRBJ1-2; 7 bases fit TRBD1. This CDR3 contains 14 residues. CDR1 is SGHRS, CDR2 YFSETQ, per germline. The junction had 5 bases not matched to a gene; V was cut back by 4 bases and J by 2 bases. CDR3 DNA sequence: TGCGCCAGCAGCGATTGGGGACAGAACTATGGCTACACCTTC. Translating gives CASSDWGQNYGYTF.

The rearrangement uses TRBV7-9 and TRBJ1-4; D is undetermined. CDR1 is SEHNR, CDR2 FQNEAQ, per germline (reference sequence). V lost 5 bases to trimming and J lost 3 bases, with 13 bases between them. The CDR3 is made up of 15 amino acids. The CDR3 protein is CASSLQWLANEKLFF. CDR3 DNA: TGTGCCAGCAGCCTCCAGTGGTTGGCTAATGAAAAACTGTTTTTT. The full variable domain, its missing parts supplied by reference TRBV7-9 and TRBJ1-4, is DTGVSQNPRHKITKRGQNVTFRCDPISEHNRLYWYRQTLGQGPEFLTYFQNEAQLEKSRLLSDRFSAERPKGSFSTLEIQRTEQGDSAMYLCASSLQWLANEKLFFGSGTQLSVL.

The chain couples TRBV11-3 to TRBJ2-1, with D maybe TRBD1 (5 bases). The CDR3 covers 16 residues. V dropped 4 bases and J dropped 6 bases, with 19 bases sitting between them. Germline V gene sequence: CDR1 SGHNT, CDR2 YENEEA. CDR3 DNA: TGTGCCAGCAGCTCAGGCAGGGTCTACGATCTCAATGAGCAGTTCTTC. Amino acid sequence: CASSSGRVYDLNEQFF.

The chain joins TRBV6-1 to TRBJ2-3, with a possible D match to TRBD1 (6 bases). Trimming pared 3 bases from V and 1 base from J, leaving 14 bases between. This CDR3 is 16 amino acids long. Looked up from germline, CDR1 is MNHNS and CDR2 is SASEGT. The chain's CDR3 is CASSDPRRGGTDTQYF. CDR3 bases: TGTGCCAGCAGTGACCCCCGCAGGGGAGGCACAGATACGCAGTATTTT.

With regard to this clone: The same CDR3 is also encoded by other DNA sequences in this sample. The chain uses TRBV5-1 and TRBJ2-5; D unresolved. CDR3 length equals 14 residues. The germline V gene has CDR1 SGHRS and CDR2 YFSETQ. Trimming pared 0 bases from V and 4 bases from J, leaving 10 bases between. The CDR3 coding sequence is TGCGCCAGCAGCTTGGCCCAAGGCCGAGAGACCCAGTACTTC. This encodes CASSLAQGRETQYF.

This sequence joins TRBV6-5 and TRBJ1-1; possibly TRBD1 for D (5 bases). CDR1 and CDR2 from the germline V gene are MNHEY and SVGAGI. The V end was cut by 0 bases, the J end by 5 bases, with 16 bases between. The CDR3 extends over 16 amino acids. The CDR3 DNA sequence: TGTGCCAGCAGTTACTCGAGGGTCGGCGGGGGGACTGAAGCTTTCTTT. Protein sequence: CASSYSRVGGGTEAFF.

The CDR3 nucleotides are TGTGCCAGTACCTCGACAGGAATGGGGCAGCCCCAGCATTTT. Encoded protein: CASTSTGMGQPQHF. The genes are TRBV19 and TRBJ1-5, with a possible D match to TRBD1 (6 bases). The CDR3 is 14 residues long. Germline V CDR1 and CDR2: LNHDA, SQIVND (reference sequence). V lost 7 bases, J lost 7 bases, and 17 bases lay in between.

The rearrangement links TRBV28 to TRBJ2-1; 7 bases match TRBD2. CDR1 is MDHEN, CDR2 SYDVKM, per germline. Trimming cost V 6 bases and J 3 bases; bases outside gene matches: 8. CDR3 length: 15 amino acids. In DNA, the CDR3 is TGTGCCAGCAGCCGGCCAGCGGGGTACTACAATGAGCAGTTCTTC. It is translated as CASSRPAGYYNEQFF.

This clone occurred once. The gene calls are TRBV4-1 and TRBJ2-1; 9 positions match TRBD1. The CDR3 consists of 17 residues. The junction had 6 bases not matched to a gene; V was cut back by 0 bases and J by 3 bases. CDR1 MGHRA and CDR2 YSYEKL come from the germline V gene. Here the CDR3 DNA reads TGCGCCAGCAGCCAAGATATAATGGACAGGGGCTACAATGAGCAGTTCTTC. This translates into CASSQDIMDRGYNEQFF.

CDR3 region: CASSLGPLRETQYF. The DNA of the CDR3 is TGTGCCAGCAGCCTTGGACCCCTAAGGGAGACCCAGTACTTC. The chain combines TRBV5-6 with TRBJ2-5; D unresolved. V was trimmed by 4 bases and J by 5 bases, leaving 15 bases between them. The CDR3 contains 14 residues. Per the germline V gene, CDR1 is SGHDT and CDR2 is YYEEEE. The whole variable domain, filled in from reference TRBV5-6 and TRBJ2-5, reads DAGVTQSPTHLIKTRGQQVTLRCSPKSGHDTVSWYQQALGQGPQFIFQYYEEEERQRGNFPDRFSGHQFPNYSSELNVNALLLGDSALYLCASSLGPLRETQYFGPGTRLLVL.

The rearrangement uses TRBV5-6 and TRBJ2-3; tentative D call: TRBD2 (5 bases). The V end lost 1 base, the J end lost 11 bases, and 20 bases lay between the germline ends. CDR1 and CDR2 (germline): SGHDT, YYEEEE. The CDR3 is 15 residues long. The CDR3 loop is CASSLIGELGSGQYF. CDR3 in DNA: TGTGCCAGCAGCTTGATTGGGGAGTTAGGGAGTGGGCAGTATTTT.

CDR3 sequence (DNA): TGTGCCAGCAGTTACTCGAGCGGGAGGGCCGGCAATGAGCAGTTCTTC. This gives the protein CASSYSSGRAGNEQFF. V and J are TRBV6-5 and TRBJ2-1, with TRBD2 matching over 10 bases. Trimming took 0 bases from V and 6 from J; bases not matched to a gene: 5. Germline CDR1 MNHEY, CDR2 SVGAGI. The length of the CDR3 is 16 residues.